Following are 17 T cell receptor beta chains from one sample sequenced in a study of cytomegalovirus exposure and HLA in healthy donors. PCR involved 60 Vbeta and 13 Jbeta primers. Libraries were prepared by immunoSEQ multiplex PCR; TCRdb keeps only in-frame clonotypes and omits some of them. The sample consists of 150,000 to 200,000 clones, roughly 82% of them appearing once. The sample was PBMCs. The receptors stem from a man aged 35-49 years in good health and CMV-seronegative.

J is TRBJ2-5 and V is TRBV11-2; TRBD2 matches 10 bases. This CDR3 is built from 15 residues. CDR1 SGHAT and CDR2 FQNNGV come from the germline V gene. V lost 4 bases to trimming and J lost 4 bases; unmatched junction nucleotides: 6. In nucleotides, the CDR3 is TGTGCCAGCAGCTATAGCGGGGGGCTGGTAGAGACCCAGTACTTC. It is translated as CASSYSGGLVETQYF.

CDR3 bases: TGTGCCAGCAGTTCAGGGAGGGGTGGCAATCAGCCCCAGCATTTT. Translating gives CASSSGRGGNQPQHF. The V and J genes are TRBV2 and TRBJ1-5; D is possibly TRBD1 (5 bases). Germline V gives CDR1 SNHLY, CDR2 FYNNEI. V was clipped by 5 bases and J by 2 bases, with 13 bases between them. This CDR3 has 15 amino acids.

The table lists this clone with a count of one. This chain joins TRBV7-2 and TRBJ2-5; possibly TRBD2 for D (6 bases). In germline, CDR1 is SGHTA, CDR2 FQGNSA. The CDR3 loop spans 15 amino acids. Trimming shortened V by 0 bases and J by 5 bases, and 13 bases separated the two germline ends. The CDR3 spells CASSLAGTPAETQYF. CDR3 DNA sequence: TGTGCCAGCAGCTTAGCGGGGACTCCCGCGGAGACCCAGTACTTC.

The chain uses TRBV6-6 and TRBJ1-5; maybe TRBD1 (6 bases). CDR1 MNHNY and CDR2 SVGAGI come from the germline V gene (reference sequence). This CDR3 has 15 residues. Trimming took off 5 bases at V and 0 bases at J, with 11 bases between the two ends. CDR3 DNA: TGTGCCAGCAGTCAGGGACATTATAGCAATCAGCCCCAGCATTTT. It encodes CASSQGHYSNQPQHF.

The rearrangement links TRBV19 to TRBJ2-7, with D tentatively TRBD2 (5 bases). The CDR3 is 15 amino acids. CDR1 and CDR2 from the germline V gene are LNHDA and SQIVND (reference sequence). V was pared by 2 bases and J by 2 bases, with 13 bases between. CDR3 bases: TGTGCCAGTAGTATATCCCACAGCGGAGCCTACGAGCAGTACTTC. It translates to CASSISHSGAYEQYF.

This chain links TRBV9 with TRBJ2-1, with D possibly TRBD1 on 5 matching bases. CDR3 length: 21 amino acids. The germline V gene has CDR1 SGDLS and CDR2 YYNGEE. Trimming took off 3 bases at V and 1 base at J, with 29 bases between the two ends. The CDR3 reads CASSAHTGGRVGPGSYNEQFF. The CDR3 bases are TGTGCCAGCAGCGCCCACACGGGTGGCAGGGTGGGTCCAGGGTCCTACAATGAGCAGTTCTTC.

The rearrangement uses TRBV27 and TRBJ2-7, with 10 bases that match TRBD1. Per the germline V gene, CDR1 is MNHEY and CDR2 is SMNVEV (reference sequence). This CDR3 is 16 amino acids long. J was trimmed by 2 bases and V by 5 bases; bases with no gene match: 9. The CDR3 DNA reads TGTGCCAGCAGTCCCCCCGGGACAGGGGCCCCCTACGAGCAGTACTTC. This translates into CASSPPGTGAPYEQYF.

This chain connects TRBV19 to TRBJ2-1; 11 nucleotides match TRBD2. Germline V gene lookup returns CDR1 LNHDA and CDR2 SQIVND (reference sequence). Trimming at V came to 8 bases and at J to 7 bases, leaving 7 bases not matched to a gene. The CDR3 contains 14 residues. For the CDR3, the DNA is TGTGCCAGTCGGGTGGCTAGCGGGGGGAATGAGCAGTTCTTC. Translated: CASRVASGGNEQFF.

The genes are TRBV9 and TRBJ2-3; the D gene is possibly TRBD1 (6 bases). CDR3 length: 16 amino acids. Germline V gene data show CDR1 as SGDLS and CDR2 as YYNGEE. Trimming cost V 3 bases and J 2 bases, with 16 bases left between them. The CDR3 coding sequence is TGTGCCAGCAGCGCGGGACACAACAGTGACACAGATACGCAGTATTTT. Translated, it gives CASSAGHNSDTDTQYF.

The rearrangement links TRBV7-9 to TRBJ2-7; D may be TRBD1 (6 bases). This CDR3 comprises 14 residues. Deletions cut 5 bases from V and 5 bases from J, with 16 bases between. CDR1 and CDR2 from the germline V gene are SEHNR and FQNEAQ (reference sequence). Written as DNA, the CDR3 is TGTGCCAGCAGCCCCCTGCAGGGGCGCGACGAGCAGTACTTC. Translated: CASSPLQGRDEQYF.

This chain joins TRBV27 and TRBJ2-5, with 9 nucleotides matching TRBD1. V lost 6 bases to trimming and J lost 5 bases; unmatched junction nucleotides: 10. The CDR3 has 15 amino acids. Germline assignment: CDR1 MNHEY and CDR2 SMNVEV (reference sequence). CDR3 sequence: CASRRGDRDMETQYF. The CDR3 DNA sequence: TGTGCCAGCAGGCGAGGGGACAGGGACATGGAGACCCAGTACTTC.

This chain uses TRBV7-2 with TRBJ2-5, with D perhaps TRBD1 (6 bases). The CDR3 loop spans 15 amino acids. V lost 0 bases to trimming and J lost 7 bases, with 15 bases between them. The germline V gene encodes CDR1 SGHTA and CDR2 FQGNSA. As DNA, the CDR3 is TGTGCCAGCAGCTTAGCGGGGGCGGGCTCAGGGACCCAGTACTTC. It specifies CASSLAGAGSGTQYF.

This clone was detected only a few times. The genes are TRBV6-6 and TRBJ2-5, with a weak D call TRBD2 (6 bases). The end of the DNA is better explained by TRBJ2-7, so the J call may be wrong. The CDR3 loop spans 15 amino acids. Germline V gene data show CDR1 as MNHNY and CDR2 as SVGAGI (reference sequence). The CDR3 protein is CASSSSGRSSYEQYF. CDR3 bases: TGTGCCAGCAGTTCCTCGGGGAGGAGCTCCTACGAGCAGTACTTC.

The chain carries TRBV2 and TRBJ1-2; possibly TRBD1 for D (5 bases). Trimming removed 6 bases from V and 7 bases from J, with 18 bases in between. The CDR3 loop spans 14 amino acids. Germline V gives CDR1 SNHLY, CDR2 FYNNEI. The CDR3 reads CASSGGTGATGYTF. CDR3 in DNA: TGTGCCAGCAGCGGCGGGACCGGGGCTACTGGCTACACCTTC.

In this sample, this clone turned up a few times. The chain couples TRBV7-9 to TRBJ2-7; no definite D call. V was clipped by 2 bases and J by 2 bases, with 10 bases between them. Germline V gives CDR1 SEHNR, CDR2 FQNEAQ (reference sequence). The CDR3 runs 14 residues. The CDR3 sequence: CASSLSPRPYEQYF. Here the CDR3 DNA reads TGTGCCAGCAGCTTAAGCCCCAGGCCCTACGAGCAGTACTTC.

The rearrangement links TRBV6-5 to TRBJ2-7, with 8 bases lining up with TRBD2. The length of the CDR3 is 14 residues. Trimming cost V 2 bases and J 5 bases; bases outside gene matches: 5. Germline assignment: CDR1 MNHEY and CDR2 SVGAGI. CDR3 nucleotide sequence: TGTGCCAGCAGTTACAGGGGCGGGGGGAACGAGCAGTACTTC. It translates to CASSYRGGGNEQYF.

The V and J genes are TRBV28 and TRBJ1-2; D call uncertain. V lost 8 bases, J lost 0 bases, and 4 bases lay in between. The CDR3 has 11 residues. From germline, CDR1 is MDHEN and CDR2 SYDVKM. The CDR3, as DNA: TGTGCCAGCTATGCTAACTATGGCTACACCTTC. Translated, it gives CASYANYGYTF.